This entry lists 29 T cell receptor beta chains sequenced from one sample in a study of blood T cell repertoires in COVID-19. TCRdb's copy holds only in-frame clones and misses some; the assay was immunoSEQ multiplex PCR. In the table there are 160,000 or so clones, 88% of which are singletons. What was sequenced was PBMCs or T cells enriched from blood (not recorded which). These receptor sequences come from a woman between 45 and 60 years old who had recovered from COVID-19.

The count of this clone is one. The V and J genes are TRBV11-3 and TRBJ2-7; 11 positions match TRBD1. With 5 bases clipped from V and 6 bases from J, the junction kept 9 bases outside the gene matches. Germline CDR1 is SGHNT and CDR2 is YENEEA. This CDR3 is built from 15 residues. CDR3 region: CASSPTGTGGGEQYF. Here the CDR3 DNA reads TGTGCCAGCAGCCCTACCGGGACAGGGGGTGGCGAGCAGTACTTC. Based on the CDR3 plus reference TRBV11-3 and TRBJ2-7, the full variable domain is EAGVVQSPRYKIIEKKQPVAFWCNPISGHNTLYWYLQNLGQGPELLIRYENEEAVDDSQLPKDRFSAERLKGVDSTLKIQPAELGDSAVYLCASSPTGTGGGEQYFGPGTRLTVT.

The chain employs TRBV21-1 and TRBJ2-2; the D call TRBD1 from the table was never checked on the DNA. TRBV21-1 is a documented pseudogene. The CDR3 contains 15 residues. The CDR3 sequence is CASKDRGSNTGELFF. DNA of the CDR3: TGTGCCAGCAAGGACAGGGGGTCGAACACCGGGGAGCTGTTTTTT.

This clone was seen a handful of times. The chain couples TRBV2 to TRBJ2-1; possibly TRBD1 for D (6 bases). The V gene lost 8 bases and the J gene lost 10 bases, with 9 bases spanning the gap. Germline V gene lookup returns CDR1 SNHLY and CDR2 FYNNEI. This CDR3 has 10 residues. The DNA for the CDR3 is TGTGCCAGCTCTAGGGGGGAGCAGTTCTTC. The encoded protein is CASSRGEQFF.

The table lists this clone with a count of one. The chain uses TRBV5-1 and TRBJ2-3, with 10 positions matching TRBD2. V dropped 1 base and J dropped 3; count of bases not matched to a gene: 2. The CDR3 is 15 residues long. Per the germline V gene, CDR1 is SGHRS and CDR2 is YFSETQ. The CDR3 nucleotides are TGCGCCAGCAGCTTGCCACTAGCGGGGACAGATACGCAGTATTTT. This gives the protein CASSLPLAGTDTQYF.

CDR3 in amino acids: CSVRLTGNYNSPLHF. Here the CDR3 DNA reads TGCAGCGTTCGCCTTACAGGGAACTATAATTCACCCCTCCACTTT. J is TRBJ1-6 and V is TRBV29-1; D may be TRBD1 (6 bases). CDR3 length: 15 amino acids. The V gene lost 5 bases and the J gene lost 3 bases, with 14 bases spanning the gap. The germline CDR1 and CDR2 sequences are SQVTM and ANQGSEA.

In its sample, this clone was seen once. The chain carries TRBV19 and TRBJ1-3, with 10 bases aligning to TRBD1. Unmatched junction bases numbered 10, after V lost 7 bases and J lost 4 bases. CDR3 size: 16 residues. Germline V CDR1 and CDR2: LNHDA, SQIVND (reference sequence). For the CDR3, the DNA is TGTGCCAGTACCCAGGGGACAGGGGTCTCCGGAAACACCATATATTTT. Residues: CASTQGTGVSGNTIYF.

This chain uses TRBV6-5 with TRBJ1-2; D is possibly TRBD1 (6 bases). V was clipped by 1 base and J by 8 bases, with 14 bases between them. CDR1 is MNHEY, CDR2 SVGAGI, per germline. The CDR3 has 14 amino acids. CDR3 in DNA: TGTGCCAGCAGTTACTTTCGGGGGGCGGAGGGCTACACCTTC. It encodes CASSYFRGAEGYTF.

This clone occurred a few times. This chain links TRBV19 with TRBJ2-6; possible D gene TRBD2, 6 bases. The V and J ends lost 7 bases and 2 bases respectively, with 18 bases between them. Germline V gene sequence: CDR1 LNHDA, CDR2 SQIVND (reference sequence). CDR3 length: 17 amino acids. The CDR3 DNA is TGTGCCAGTAATGATTGGGGGGTGAAACCTGGGGCCAACGTCCTGACTTTC. Translation gives CASNDWGVKPGANVLTF.

This clone was recorded at least ten times. The chain employs TRBV7-9 and TRBJ1-2; D gene ambiguous. CDR1 and CDR2 (germline): SEHNR, FQNEAQ (reference sequence). Trimming left V 4 bases short and J 0 bases short, with 15 bases between. The CDR3 runs to 16 residues. CDR3 DNA: TGTGCCAGCAGCTGGTTCGGTATGGGCTCTAACTATGGCTACACCTTC. It encodes CASSWFGMGSNYGYTF.

This sequence joins TRBV5-4 and TRBJ1-1; TRBD1 aligns across 7 bases. The CDR3 is made up of 15 amino acids. V was clipped by 2 bases and J by 1 base; unmatched bases: 5. The germline V gene has CDR1 SGHNT and CDR2 YYREEE (reference sequence). The CDR3 protein is CASSLFNRGNTEAFF. The CDR3 DNA is TGTGCCAGCAGCTTATTCAACAGGGGGAACACTGAAGCTTTCTTT.

The chain employs TRBV19 and TRBJ1-5, with 10 bases matching TRBD1. The CDR3 totals 18 residues. Germline V CDR1 and CDR2: LNHDA, SQIVND (reference sequence). With 6 bases clipped from V and 2 bases from J, the junction kept 13 bases outside the gene matches. DNA of the CDR3: TGTGCCAGTAGCCTGCCCGGGACAGGGGAATTACGCAATCAGCCCCAGCATTTT. Its translation is CASSLPGTGELRNQPQHF.

The rearrangement joins TRBV29-1 to TRBJ1-5; D might be TRBD1 (5 bases). The length of the CDR3 is 13 residues. Looked up from germline, CDR1 is SQVTM and CDR2 is ANQGSEA. Trimming pared 7 bases from V and 6 bases from J, leaving 16 bases between. This CDR3 is CSAGGDRGQPQHF. The CDR3 DNA reads as TGCAGCGCCGGGGGGGACCGGGGTCAGCCCCAGCATTTT.

This CDR3 reads CASSLSRGYEQYF. The CDR3 DNA reads as TGTGCCAGCAGCCTAAGTAGGGGCTACGAGCAGTACTTC. The J gene is TRBJ2-7, the V gene TRBV7-2, with D possibly matching TRBD1 (5 bases). The CDR3 runs 13 residues. The ends were cut back, 5 bases at V and 3 bases at J, with 11 bases in the middle. The germline CDR1 and CDR2 sequences are SGHTA and FQGNSA. Filled out from reference TRBV7-2 and TRBJ2-7, the complete variable domain reads GAGVSQSPSNKVTEKGKDVELRCDPISGHTALYWYRQSLGQGLEFLIYFQGNSAPDKSGLPSDRFSAERTGGSVSTLTIQRTQQEDSAVYLCASSLSRGYEQYFGPGTRLTVT.

The chain joins TRBV7-9 to TRBJ2-5; 9 bases match TRBD1. After removal of 5 bases from V and 0 bases from J, the junction contained 7 bases not matched to a gene. The CDR3 sequence is 16 residues long. CDR1 is SEHNR, CDR2 FQNEAQ, per germline (reference sequence). The DNA for the CDR3 is TGTGCCAGCAGCCGGGGACAGGGAGGCTACCAAGAGACCCAGTACTTC. This encodes CASSRGQGGYQETQYF.

CDR3 DNA: TGTGCCAGCAGTTACCGGACTCGTCGCGGGCCTGAAGCTTTCTTT. Its translation: CASSYRTRRGPEAFF. J is TRBJ1-1 and V is TRBV6-2 or TRBV6-3, with unresolved D. V lost 2 bases to trimming and J lost 6 bases, with 16 bases between them. The CDR3 is 15 residues long. Germline CDR1 and CDR2: MNHEY and SVGEGT.

The rearrangement links TRBV29-1 to TRBJ2-7; 8 bases match TRBD1. Unmatched junction bases numbered 8, after V lost 4 bases and J lost 0 bases. This CDR3 has 15 amino acids. In germline, CDR1 is SQVTM, CDR2 ANQGSEA. The CDR3 nucleotides are TGCAGCGTTGGAGTAACAGGGGGTTTCTCCTACGAGCAGTACTTC. As protein: CSVGVTGGFSYEQYF.

CDR3 amino acids: CASSFRGQGGANVLTF. The CDR3 DNA reads TGTGCCAGCAGTTTCAGGGGGCAGGGTGGGGCCAACGTCCTGACTTTC. The chain couples TRBV6-5 to TRBJ2-6; 8 bases are shared with TRBD1. The CDR3 has 16 residues. CDR1 is MNHEY, CDR2 SVGAGI, per germline. The V gene end was trimmed by 4 bases and the J gene end by 3 bases; junction bases not matched to a gene: 5.

The chain couples TRBV29-1 to TRBJ2-3; the D is unclear. From germline, CDR1 is SQVTM and CDR2 ANQGSEA. CDR3 length: 11 amino acids. V lost 6 bases and J 6 bases, leaving 10 bases between the germline ends. DNA of the CDR3: TGCAGCGTCCCCCGAGTCGATACGCAGTATTTT. It specifies CSVPRVDTQYF.

This chain links TRBV4-2 with TRBJ1-3; perhaps TRBD1 as D (6 bases). Germline-derived CDR1 and CDR2 are LGHNA and YNFKEQ. V shed 3 bases and J shed 1 base, with 7 bases lying between them. The CDR3 runs to 14 residues. CDR3 amino acids: CASSHTGSGNTIYF. In DNA form, the CDR3 reads TGTGCCAGCAGCCATACAGGGTCTGGAAACACCATATATTTT.

The chain joins TRBV4-2 to TRBJ1-2; 12 nucleotides match TRBD1. The length of the CDR3 is 18 residues. Germline CDR1 LGHNA, CDR2 YNFKEQ. Germline trimming cut 1 base from V and 7 bases from J; bases unmatched to any gene: 13. CDR3 sequence: CASSQAVGAGQGAIGYTF. In DNA, the CDR3 is TGTGCCAGCAGCCAAGCAGTTGGGGCGGGACAGGGGGCTATTGGCTACACCTTC.

This sequence joins TRBV30 and TRBJ2-3; TRBD2 matches at 10 bases. Germline V gene sequence: CDR1 GTSNPN, CDR2 SVGIG (reference sequence). Trimming cost V 0 bases and J 3 bases; bases outside gene matches: 3. The CDR3 runs 15 residues. The CDR3 protein is CAWSVQRGGTDTQYF. CDR3 bases: TGTGCCTGGAGTGTACAGCGGGGGGGGACAGATACGCAGTATTTT.

CDR3 DNA sequence: TGTGCCAGTAAATCGGGTCCCGGACAGGGAAGAGGCACTGAAGCTTTCTTT. As protein: CASKSGPGQGRGTEAFF. The chain uses TRBV19 and TRBJ1-1, with 8 bases lining up with TRBD1. The length of the CDR3 is 17 residues. Germline CDR1 LNHDA, CDR2 SQIVND (reference sequence). The trim removed 7 bases at V and 4 bases at J, leaving 17 bases unmatched.

The V call is TRBV19, the J call TRBJ2-2, with 9 bases fitting TRBD1. The germline V gene has CDR1 LNHDA and CDR2 SQIVND (reference sequence). The CDR3 has 14 amino acids. The J segment lost 7 bases and the V segment lost 5 bases, leaving 5 bases of the junction unmatched. CDR3 protein: CASSADRGNGELFF. CDR3 bases: TGTGCCAGTAGTGCTGACAGGGGGAACGGGGAGCTGTTTTTT.

The chain employs TRBV5-4 and TRBJ2-1; 13 bases are shared with TRBD2. CDR3 length: 16 residues. Unmatched junction bases numbered 5, after V lost 4 bases and J lost 4 bases. The germline CDR1 and CDR2 sequences are SGHNT and YYREEE (reference sequence). CDR3 sequence (DNA): TGTGCCAGCAGCCCCCCGACTAGCGGGGGGTACAATGAGCAGTTCTTC. Its translation is CASSPPTSGGYNEQFF.

This clone was recorded only once. The chain couples TRBV11-2 to TRBJ1-2; perhaps TRBD1 as D (5 bases). The CDR3 extends over 15 amino acids. V lost 2 bases and J 0 bases, leaving 10 bases between the germline ends. CDR1 and CDR2 from the germline V gene are SGHAT and FQNNGV. Here the CDR3 reads CASSLSGDANYGYTF. CDR3 nucleotides: TGTGCCAGCAGCTTAAGCGGGGACGCTAACTATGGCTACACCTTC.

The chain combines TRBV5-1 with TRBJ1-1; 8 nucleotides line up with TRBD1. Germline loops: CDR1 SGHRS, CDR2 YFSETQ. V trimming: 7 bases; J trimming: 1 base; junction bases outside the gene matches: 0. There are 12 residues in the CDR3. In DNA form, the CDR3 reads TGCGCCAGCGGACAGGGGAACACTGAAGCTTTCTTT. Residues: CASGQGNTEAFF.

This chain connects TRBV5-1 to TRBJ1-1; 8 bases agree with TRBD1. Germline lookup yields CDR1 SGHRS and CDR2 YFSETQ. V lost 5 bases and J lost 7; bases outside the gene matches: 13. This CDR3 comprises 15 residues. CDR3 protein: CASSLDRAVTYEAFF. CDR3 DNA: TGCGCCAGCAGTCTGGACAGGGCAGTTACTTATGAAGCTTTCTTT. The variable domain in full, completed from reference TRBV5-1 and TRBJ1-1, reads KAGVTQTPRYLIKTRGQQVTLSCSPISGHRSVSWYQQTPGQGLQFLFEYFSETQRNKGNFPGRFSGRQFSNSRSEMNVSTLELGDSALYLCASSLDRAVTYEAFFGQGTRLTVV.

The chain recombines TRBV18 with TRBJ1-3; perhaps TRBD1 as D (6 bases). The CDR3 covers 18 residues. Trimming took off 2 bases at V and 0 bases at J, with 17 bases between the two ends. The V gene's germline CDR1 is KGHSH and CDR2 LQKENI. CDR3 DNA: TGTGCCAGCTCACCATTGACAGGACAGACAATCTCTGGAAACACCATATATTTT. It codes for CASSPLTGQTISGNTIYF.

This clone occurred once. The rearrangement joins TRBV27 to TRBJ1-1; D uncertain. Germline CDR1 MNHEY, CDR2 SMNVEV (reference sequence). Trimming cost V 5 bases and J 3 bases, with 10 bases left between them. The CDR3 is 13 amino acids. CDR3 nucleotide sequence: TGTGCCAGCAGTCCCCAACAGCACACTGAAGCTTTCTTT. Protein sequence: CASSPQQHTEAFF.